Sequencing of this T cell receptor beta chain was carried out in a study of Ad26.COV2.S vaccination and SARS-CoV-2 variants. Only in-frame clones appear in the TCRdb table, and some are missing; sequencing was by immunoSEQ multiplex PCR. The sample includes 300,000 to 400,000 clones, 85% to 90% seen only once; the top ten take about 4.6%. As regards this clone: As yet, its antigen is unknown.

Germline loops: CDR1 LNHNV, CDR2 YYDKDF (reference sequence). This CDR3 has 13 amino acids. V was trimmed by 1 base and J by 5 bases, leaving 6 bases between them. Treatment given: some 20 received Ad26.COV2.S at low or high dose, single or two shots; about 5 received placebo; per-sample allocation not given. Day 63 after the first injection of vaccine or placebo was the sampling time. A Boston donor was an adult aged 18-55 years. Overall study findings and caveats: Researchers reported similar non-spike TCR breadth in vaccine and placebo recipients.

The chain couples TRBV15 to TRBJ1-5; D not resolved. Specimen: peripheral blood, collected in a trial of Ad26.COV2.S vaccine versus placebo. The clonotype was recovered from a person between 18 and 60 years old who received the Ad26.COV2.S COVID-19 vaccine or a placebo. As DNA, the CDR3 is TGTGCCACCAGCAGAGGGAGTTATCAGCCCCAGCATTTT. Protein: CATSRGSYQPQHF.